These 2 T cell receptor beta chains were all obtained from the same sample, sequenced in a study of blood T cell repertoires in COVID-19. Measured with immunoSEQ multiplex PCR; TCRdb has only the in-frame clones, and not every one. The sample includes under 250,000 clones, almost 85% seen only once; the top ten take roughly 4.6%. The sequencing sample was made of peripheral blood. The source of these receptors is a man aged 45-65 years with COVID-19, enrolled during active disease.

This chain connects TRBV5-4 to TRBJ2-2; 9 nucleotides match TRBD1. V dropped 0 bases and J dropped 8; count of bases not matched to a gene: 5. Germline V gene data show CDR1 as SGHNT and CDR2 as YYREEE (reference sequence). The CDR3 length is 15 residues. The CDR3 DNA reads TGTGCCAGCAGCTTGGGACAGGGGGAAACTGGGGAGCTGTTTTTT. Amino acid sequence: CASSLGQGETGELFF. Full variable domain (outside the CDR3, taken from reference TRBV5-4 and TRBJ2-2): ETGVTQSPTHLIKTRGQQVTLRCSSQSGHNTVSWYQQALGQGPQFIFQYYREEENGRGNFPPRFSGLQFPNYSSELNVNALELDDSALYLCASSLGQGETGELFFGEGSRLTVL.

V usage is TRBV4-2 and J usage is TRBJ2-2; 8 bases match TRBD2. The trim removed 1 base at V and 0 bases at J, leaving 10 bases unmatched. This CDR3 comprises 19 residues. The germline V gene encodes CDR1 LGHNA and CDR2 YNFKEQ. The CDR3: CASSQGGGGAGANTGELFF. CDR3 coding DNA: TGTGCCAGCAGCCAAGGAGGAGGTGGAGCGGGGGCGAACACCGGGGAGCTGTTTTTT.